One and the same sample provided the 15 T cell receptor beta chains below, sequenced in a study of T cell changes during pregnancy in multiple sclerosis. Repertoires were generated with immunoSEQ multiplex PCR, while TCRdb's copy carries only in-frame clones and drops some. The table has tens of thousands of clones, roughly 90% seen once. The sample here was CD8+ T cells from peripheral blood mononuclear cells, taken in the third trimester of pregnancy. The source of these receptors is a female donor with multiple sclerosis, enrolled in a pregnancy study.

CDR3 in DNA: TGTGCCTGGATCGGACTAGCGGGGGGCTGGAGTGAGCAGTTCTTC. It is translated as CAWIGLAGGWSEQFF. V is TRBV30 and J is TRBJ2-1; TRBD2 agrees at 14 bases. Germline loops: CDR1 GTSNPN, CDR2 SVGIG (reference sequence). J was trimmed by 9 bases and V by 4 bases; bases with no gene match: 8. The CDR3 is made up of 15 amino acids. The entire variable domain, with the rest obtained from reference TRBV30 and TRBJ2-1, is as follows: SQTIHQWPATLVQPVGSPLSLECTVEGTSNPNLYWYRQAAGRGLQLLFYSVGIGQISSEVPQNLSASRPQDRQFILSSKKLLLSDSGFYLCAWIGLAGGWSEQFFGPGTRLTVL.

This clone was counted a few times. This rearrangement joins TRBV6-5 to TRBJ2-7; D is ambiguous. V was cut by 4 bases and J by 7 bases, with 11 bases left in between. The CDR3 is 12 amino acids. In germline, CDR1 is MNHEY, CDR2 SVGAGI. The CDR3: CASSSAEREQYF. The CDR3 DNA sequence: TGTGCCAGCAGTTCCGCGGAACGGGAGCAGTACTTC.

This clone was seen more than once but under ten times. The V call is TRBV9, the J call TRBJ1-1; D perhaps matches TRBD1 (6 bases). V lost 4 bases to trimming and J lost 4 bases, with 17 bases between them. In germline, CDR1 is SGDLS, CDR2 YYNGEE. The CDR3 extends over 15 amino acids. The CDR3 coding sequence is TGTGCCAGCAGCACAAGCGGGGGGGCGGGCACTGAAGCTTTCTTT. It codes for CASSTSGGAGTEAFF.

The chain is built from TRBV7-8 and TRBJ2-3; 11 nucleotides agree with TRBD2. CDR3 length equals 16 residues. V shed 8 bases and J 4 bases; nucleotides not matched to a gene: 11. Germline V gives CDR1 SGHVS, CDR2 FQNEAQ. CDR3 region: CASGTSGSRKADTQYF. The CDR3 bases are TGTGCCAGCGGGACTAGCGGATCCCGGAAAGCAGATACGCAGTATTTT.

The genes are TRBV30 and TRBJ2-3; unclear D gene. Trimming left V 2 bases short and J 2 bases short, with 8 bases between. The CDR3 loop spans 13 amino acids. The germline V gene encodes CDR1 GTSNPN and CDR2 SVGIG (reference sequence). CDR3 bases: TGTGCCTGGAGTCTCGTAATCACAGATACGCAGTATTTT. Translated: CAWSLVITDTQYF.

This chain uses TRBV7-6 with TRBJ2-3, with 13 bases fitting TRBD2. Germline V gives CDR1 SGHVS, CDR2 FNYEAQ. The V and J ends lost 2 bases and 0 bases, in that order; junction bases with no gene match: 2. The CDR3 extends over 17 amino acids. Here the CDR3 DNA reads TGTGCCAGCAGCTTACCACTAGCGGGAGGGAGCACAGATACGCAGTATTTT. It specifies CASSLPLAGGSTDTQYF.

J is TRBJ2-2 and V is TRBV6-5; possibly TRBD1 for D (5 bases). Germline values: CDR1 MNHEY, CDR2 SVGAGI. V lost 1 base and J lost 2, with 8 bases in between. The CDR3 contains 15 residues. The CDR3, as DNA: TGTGCCAGCAGTTACTTAGGGGTCAACACCGGGGAGCTGTTTTTT. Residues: CASSYLGVNTGELFF.

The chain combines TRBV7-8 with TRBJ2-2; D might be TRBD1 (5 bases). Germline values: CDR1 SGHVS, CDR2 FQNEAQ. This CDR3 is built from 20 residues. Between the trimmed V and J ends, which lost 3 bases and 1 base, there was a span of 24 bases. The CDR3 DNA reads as TGTGCCAGCAGCTTCTCGCAATTCCCTGACAGAAGACGGAACACCGGGGAGCTGTTTTTT. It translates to CASSFSQFPDRRRNTGELFF. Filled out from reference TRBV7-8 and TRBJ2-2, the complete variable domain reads GAGVSQSPRYKVAKRGQDVALRCDPISGHVSLFWYQQALGQGPEFLTYFQNEAQLDKSGLPSDRFFAERPEGSVSTLKIQRTQQEDSAVYLCASSFSQFPDRRRNTGELFFGEGSRLTVL.

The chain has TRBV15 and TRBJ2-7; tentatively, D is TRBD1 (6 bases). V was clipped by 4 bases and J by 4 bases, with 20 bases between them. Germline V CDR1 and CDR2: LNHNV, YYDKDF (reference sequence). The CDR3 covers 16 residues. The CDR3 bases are TGTGCCACCAGCATGCTTACTGAGGACAGAGGATACGAGCAGTACTTC. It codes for CATSMLTEDRGYEQYF.

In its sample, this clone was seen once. Written as DNA, the CDR3 is TGTGCCAGCAGCCCCCTCAGGGGGTATCCCTACGAGCAGTACTTC. Its protein is CASSPLRGYPYEQYF. This chain connects TRBV7-8 to TRBJ2-7; 7 nucleotides agree with TRBD1. This CDR3 spans 15 amino acids. CDR1 is SGHVS, CDR2 FQNEAQ, per germline. The V segment lost 5 bases and the J segment 2 bases; nucleotides outside the gene matches: 9.

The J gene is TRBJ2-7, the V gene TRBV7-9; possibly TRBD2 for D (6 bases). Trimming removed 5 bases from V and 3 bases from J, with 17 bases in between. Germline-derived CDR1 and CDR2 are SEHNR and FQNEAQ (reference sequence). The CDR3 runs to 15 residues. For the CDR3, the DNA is TGTGCCAGCAGCCCCTCCCGGGACTTAAACTACGAGCAGTACTTC. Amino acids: CASSPSRDLNYEQYF.

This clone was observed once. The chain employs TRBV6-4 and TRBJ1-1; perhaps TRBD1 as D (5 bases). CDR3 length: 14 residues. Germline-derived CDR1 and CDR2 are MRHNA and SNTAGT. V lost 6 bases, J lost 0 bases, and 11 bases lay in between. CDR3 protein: CASSKDRLNTEAFF. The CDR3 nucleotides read TGTGCCAGCAGCAAAGACAGATTGAACACTGAAGCTTTCTTT.

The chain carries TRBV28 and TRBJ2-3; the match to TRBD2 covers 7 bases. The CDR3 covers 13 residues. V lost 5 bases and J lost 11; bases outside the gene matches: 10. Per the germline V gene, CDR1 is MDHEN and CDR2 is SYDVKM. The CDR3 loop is CASSGLLQRGQYF. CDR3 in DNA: TGTGCCAGCAGTGGACTTCTTCAGCGGGGGCAGTATTTT.

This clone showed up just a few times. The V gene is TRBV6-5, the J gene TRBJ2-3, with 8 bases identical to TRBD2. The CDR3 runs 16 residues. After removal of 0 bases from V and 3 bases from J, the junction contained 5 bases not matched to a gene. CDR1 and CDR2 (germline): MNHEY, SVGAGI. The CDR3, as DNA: TGTGCCAGCAGTTACTCGAAGCGGGAGTGGACAGATACGCAGTATTTT. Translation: CASSYSKREWTDTQYF.

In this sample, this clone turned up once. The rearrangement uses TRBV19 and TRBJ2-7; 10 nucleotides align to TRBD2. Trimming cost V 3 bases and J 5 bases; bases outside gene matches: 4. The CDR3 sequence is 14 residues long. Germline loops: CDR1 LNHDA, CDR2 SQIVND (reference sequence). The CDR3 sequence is CASSIVAGGNEQYF. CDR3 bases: TGTGCCAGTAGTATTGTAGCGGGAGGCAACGAGCAGTACTTC.